Below, 15 T cell receptor beta chains from the same sample are listed, as sequenced in a study of shared clonotypes between healthy human individuals. TCRdb's table, derived via immunoSEQ multiplex PCR, lists solely in-frame clones and lacks some. Counted here are under 130,000 clones, about 72% occurring once; the ten biggest clones make up around 26%. The sequenced material came from memory CD8+ T cells sorted from blood. Subset denoted: CD45RO+ cells pooled with CCR7-negative TemRA cells. The source is a woman aged 30 to 39 in good health.

The chain is built from TRBV27 and TRBJ2-7; 9 nucleotides align to TRBD1. The V gene end was trimmed by 5 bases and the J gene end by 4 bases; junction bases not matched to a gene: 3. The CDR3 totals 13 residues. Germline loops: CDR1 MNHEY, CDR2 SMNVEV (reference sequence). DNA for the CDR3: TGTGCCAGCAGTGCCGGGACAGGGTACGAGCAGTACTTC. This gives the protein CASSAGTGYEQYF.

This chain connects TRBV18 to TRBJ2-1, with D possibly being TRBD2 (5 bases). The V gene lost 6 bases and the J gene lost 4 bases, with 19 bases spanning the gap. CDR3 length equals 16 residues. The germline V gene encodes CDR1 KGHSH and CDR2 LQKENI. CDR3 sequence: CASSPLRELTYNEQFF. The CDR3 DNA reads as TGTGCCAGCTCCCCCCTCCGGGAACTGACGTACAATGAGCAGTTCTTC.

The chain uses TRBV7-8 and TRBJ2-7, with D perhaps matching TRBD1 (5 bases). Trimming stripped 5 bases from V and 0 bases from J, with 20 bases between. The CDR3 totals 17 residues. Germline assignment: CDR1 SGHVS and CDR2 FQNEAQ. In nucleotides, the CDR3 is TGTGCCAGCAGCCTACCCAAAACAGGAGACGGCTCCTACGAGCAGTACTTC. This sequence encodes CASSLPKTGDGSYEQYF. The variable domain in full, with the rest retrieved from reference TRBV7-8 and TRBJ2-7, is GAGVSQSPRYKVAKRGQDVALRCDPISGHVSLFWYQQALGQGPEFLTYFQNEAQLDKSGLPSDRFFAERPEGSVSTLKIQRTQQEDSAVYLCASSLPKTGDGSYEQYFGPGTRLTVT.

This clone is medium-sized. The rearrangement uses TRBV7-9 and TRBJ1-5; D remains ambiguous. V was cut by 3 bases and J by 5 bases, with 14 bases left in between. Germline V gives CDR1 SEHNR, CDR2 FQNEAQ (reference sequence). There are 15 residues in the CDR3. The CDR3 loop is CASSFSGPGDQPQHF. The CDR3 nucleotides read TGTGCCAGCAGCTTTTCCGGGCCTGGGGATCAGCCCCAGCATTTT.

This chain connects TRBV9 to TRBJ1-3; 7 positions match TRBD1. With 0 bases clipped from V and 2 bases from J, the junction kept 5 bases outside the gene matches. The CDR3 has 16 residues. The germline gives CDR1 SGDLS, CDR2 YYNGEE. The CDR3 is CASSVAHGTAGNTIYF. In DNA, the CDR3 is TGTGCCAGCAGCGTAGCCCACGGGACAGCTGGAAACACCATATATTTT.

On this clone: Other DNA sequences in this specimen translate into the identical CDR3. The chain is built from TRBV10-1 and TRBJ2-7, with D unresolved. Germline assignment: CDR1 WNHNN and CDR2 SYGVQD (reference sequence). This CDR3 has 11 amino acids. Trimming stripped 3 bases from V and 7 bases from J, with 7 bases between. DNA for the CDR3: TGCGCCAGCAGTGACGAAGGAGAGCAGTACTTC. Protein sequence: CASSDEGEQYF.

The rearrangement uses TRBV19 and TRBJ1-5; D might be TRBD1 (6 bases). With 6 bases removed from V and 3 bases from J, the gap between germline ends came to 15 bases. The CDR3 runs to 15 residues. Germline CDR1 LNHDA, CDR2 SQIVND (reference sequence). The CDR3 spells CASRNRDSHNQPQHF. The CDR3 DNA follows: TGTGCCAGTAGAAACAGGGACTCCCACAATCAGCCCCAGCATTTT.

Comment on this clone: Other DNA sequences from this sample encode an identical CDR3 as well. V is TRBV4-2 and J is TRBJ1-5, with 12 bases aligning to TRBD1. The CDR3 is made up of 16 amino acids. After removal of 2 bases from V and 6 bases from J, the junction contained 5 bases not matched to a gene. CDR1 is LGHNA and CDR2 is YNFKEQ in the germline V gene. CDR3 coding DNA: TGTGCCAGCAGCCAAACCGGGACAGGGGGCCGTCAGCCCCAGCATTTT. This gives the protein CASSQTGTGGRQPQHF.

The chain is built from TRBV6-1 and TRBJ2-6, with TRBD2 as a possible D gene (5 bases). The CDR3 length is 14 residues. The germline CDR1 and CDR2 sequences are MNHNS and SASEGT. V was cut by 6 bases and J by 0 bases, with 6 bases left in between. This CDR3 reads CASSGNSGANVLTF. The DNA for the CDR3 is TGTGCCAGCAGCGGGAACTCTGGGGCCAACGTCCTGACTTTC.

The V and J genes are TRBV28 and TRBJ2-7, with 9 nucleotides matching TRBD2. With V trimmed by 3 bases and J by 4 bases, 4 bases remained unmatched. The CDR3 has 14 amino acids. The V gene's germline CDR1 is MDHEN and CDR2 SYDVKM. This CDR3 is CASSFGGRAYEQYF. CDR3 nucleotides: TGTGCCAGCAGTTTTGGCGGGAGGGCTTACGAGCAGTACTTC.

J is TRBJ2-2 and V is TRBV30, with D perhaps matching TRBD2 (5 bases). With 4 bases removed from V and 1 base from J, the gap between germline ends came to 10 bases. The CDR3 sequence is 14 residues long. The germline V gene has CDR1 GTSNPN and CDR2 SVGIG (reference sequence). CDR3 loop: CAWISRENTGELFF. CDR3 DNA: TGTGCCTGGATAAGCCGGGAGAACACCGGGGAGCTGTTTTTT.

The chain combines TRBV28 with TRBJ2-5, with 7 nucleotides matching TRBD2. V lost 1 base, J lost 5 bases, and 7 bases stayed unmatched. The CDR3 has 15 residues. From germline, CDR1 is MDHEN and CDR2 SYDVKM. The CDR3 region is CASSLSSGVVETQYF. DNA of the CDR3: TGTGCCAGCAGTTTATCCAGCGGGGTGGTGGAGACCCAGTACTTC.

This rearrangement joins TRBV5-1 to TRBJ1-4, with a weak D call TRBD1 (5 bases). CDR1 and CDR2 from the germline V gene are SGHRS and YFSETQ. V was pared by 4 bases and J by 4 bases, with 23 bases between. This CDR3 is 18 amino acids long. The CDR3 loop reads CASSPVGHGVIINEKLFF. Written as DNA, the CDR3 is TGCGCCAGCAGCCCCGTTGGACACGGAGTAATAATTAATGAAAAACTGTTTTTT. Supplemented by reference TRBV5-1 and TRBJ1-4, the full variable domain reads KAGVTQTPRYLIKTRGQQVTLSCSPISGHRSVSWYQQTPGQGLQFLFEYFSETQRNKGNFPGRFSGRQFSNSRSEMNVSTLELGDSALYLCASSPVGHGVIINEKLFFGSGTQLSVL.

The chain employs TRBV30 and TRBJ2-7, with D maybe TRBD2 (6 bases). Trimming removed 0 bases from V and 6 bases from J, with 9 bases in between. This CDR3 region has 12 residues. Germline-derived CDR1 and CDR2 are GTSNPN and SVGIG (reference sequence). The CDR3 loop is CAWSVIGGEQYF. CDR3 in DNA: TGTGCCTGGAGTGTAATCGGGGGCGAGCAGTACTTC. The complete variable domain, with remaining parts taken from reference TRBV30 and TRBJ2-7, reads SQTIHQWPATLVQPVGSPLSLECTVEGTSNPNLYWYRQAAGRGLQLLFYSVGIGQISSEVPQNLSASRPQDRQFILSSKKLLLSDSGFYLCAWSVIGGEQYFGPGTRLTVT.

V and J are TRBV27 and TRBJ1-1; D unclear. The CDR3 has 13 residues. Germline V gene data show CDR1 as MNHEY and CDR2 as SMNVEV (reference sequence). The V end was cut by 3 bases, the J end by 4 bases, with 9 bases between. The CDR3 DNA sequence: TGTGCCAGCAGTTTGAATTGGTCCACTGAAGCTTTCTTT. Its translation is CASSLNWSTEAFF.